This TCR beta chain derives from a study of cytomegalovirus exposure and HLA in healthy donors (dated 2017 in TCRdb). With regard to the full study: An earlier analysis of several hundred of the donors reported 276 Gb of sequence data and around 120 million unique TCR beta sequences obtained from around 190 million T cells. An early release that covered roughly 600 HLA-typed donors contained approximately 300 gigabases of sequencing data and 65 million to 100 million unique TCR sequences. Alongside the repertoire data, information on donor age, sex, ethnicity and CMV serostatus was compiled. To predict cytomegalovirus infection status, the study brought together high-throughput TCR immunosequencing, statistical association of individual TCRs with disease status, and machine learning. Class I and class II HLA loci were covered by the typing at four-digit resolution. To decide whether each TCR beta V gene segment behaved as functional or pseudogenic, an earlier analysis of approximately 600 of the donors relied on high-throughput TCR beta sequencing. All discovery cohort repertoires had been generated using a single sequencing platform. A later genetic analysis used genome-wide SNP genotypes for about 60% of the 666 donors, treating that subset as a discovery cohort. Using immunosequencing, the study profiled T cell repertoires from around 670 subjects and related those repertoires to cytomegalovirus serostatus. Of the 350 to 450 genotyped donors, over 65% fell in the genetic ancestry cluster associated with self-reported Caucasian donors. A later analysis re-examined previously published TCR beta repertoires from 600 to 700 donors and added high-resolution HLA genotyping to investigate patterns of TCR occurrence. Because of strong linkage in the cohort, roughly five DR-DQ haplotypes were treated as single units for association and clustering. The study was designed to test whether signatures of past pathogen exposure could be identified by cataloging public T cell receptors. Across under 500 genotyped donors of the cohort, an average of about 240,000 unique TCR beta nucleotide sequences per donor were sequenced, and 15% to 20% of those sequences were non-productive. In addition to the first cohort of around 670 subjects, a separate validation cohort of around 110 different subjects was used. Typing coverage differed by locus: A, B, C, DRB1 and DQB1 were typed in about 629-640 donors, DQA1 in roughly 510, DPA1 in approximately 600, and DPB1 in 472. In the later analysis, no new phenotypic data were used to find candidate immune exposures; instead, reliance was placed on TCR beta sequences and their occurrence across donors.

The library was built by means of the immunoSEQ multiplex PCR assay. The multiplex PCR relied on a mix of 60 forward primers for TCR Vbeta segments and 13 reverse primers for TCR Jbeta segments. Amplification of the CDR3 region of rearranged TCR beta genes was performed with a multiplex PCR assay on genomic DNA. Amplified TCR beta libraries were sequenced as 87-base-pair reads on the Illumina HiSeq System. In the source study's methods: In a later analysis, tens of millions of unique TCR beta chains were counted across the 500 to 850 repertoires, and roughly 11 million of these chains were shared by at least two donors. Raw reads were error-corrected and collapsed into unique sequences by a nearest-neighbor algorithm in which closely related sequences were merged to remove PCR and sequencing errors. Alignment of CDR3 sequences to IMGT reference sequences was used to assign V, D and J gene segments. For a sequence to be retained, at least a six-nucleotide match to both a V gene segment and a J gene segment was required. Rearrangements were classified as productive when the CDR3 lacked stop codons and remained in frame with V and J, and all other rearrangements were classified as non-productive. CDR3 was defined by IMGT convention, running from the second conserved V-encoded cysteine to the conserved J-encoded phenylalanine. The earlier analysis of about 590 of the donors excluded sequences that lacked an unambiguous match to a single V gene segment. In an earlier analysis of about 590 of the donors, a V segment was called functional when productive rearrangements were above 56.7%, and segregating when the standard deviation between donors exceeded 5%. A statistical classification framework was built for diagnosing cytomegalovirus status from the catalog of TCR beta chain sequences. V and J gene assignment, in a later analysis, came from comparing TCR nucleotide sequences with IMGT/GENE-DB human TR gene sequences. The TCRdist pipeline was used in a later analysis to assign CDR3 sequences and most-parsimonious VDJ recombination scenarios. A later analysis defined each TCR beta chain by its CDR3 amino acid sequence plus V-gene family, and excluded reads lacking a unique V-gene family. To address suspected cross-contamination and a sequencing artifact, a later analysis removed roughly 580 highly shared, low-generation-probability nucleotide sequences. In a later analysis, a clonal expansion index was calculated for each public chain from normalized within-repertoire ranks of inferred template counts. In a later analysis, generation probabilities were computed using a VDJ recombination model fitted to out-of-frame rearrangements, and the results were checked against IGoR. In a later analysis, hypergeometric tests were used to score TCR-TCR, TCR-HLA and TCR-CMV co-occurrence, with a repertoire-size bias correction applied to TCR pairs. False discovery rates were estimated in a later analysis by permuting HLA or CMV assignments 20 times. In a later analysis, co-occurring TCRs were grouped using DBSCAN, with TCRdist sequence similarity added in when clustering inside HLA-allele-positive subsets. Repertoires with fewer than 30,000 or more than 120,000 public chains were left out of co-occurrence clustering, as were about five repertoires with anomalous nucleotide sharing. TCRdb stores this immuneACCESS table with in-frame sequences only. Part of the clones is absent; in the studies checked, under half of the shortfall reflects unresolved V genes, and no reason is known for the rest. V, J and clone size were drawn from that table, and D and trimming were deduced from the DNA. This sample holds about 98,000 clones; around three quarters were observed only once. The top ten clonotypes cover 6.5% to 8.5% of the sample.

A single count supports this clone. Its recognized antigen is unknown. Base qualities are not provided; no much larger clone lies one nucleotide away. In total, about 650 healthy bone marrow donors made up the cohort. Cohort members were all nominally healthy when sampled, although unrecorded immune exposures were likely present. Of the 700 or so cohort members, more than 250 had a positive CMV serostatus and 350 to 450 had a negative one, while no CMV serostatus was recorded for the donor. A peripheral blood sample was collected from each donor, and TCR beta sequencing was performed on peripheral blood mononuclear cells. The Qiagen DNeasy Blood Extraction Kit was used to extract genomic DNA from the blood cell samples. Spanning cysteine to phenylalanine, the CDR3 consists of 13 amino acids. CDR3 DNA only is kept here, 39 bases in frame from base 1. After removal of 2 bases from V and 10 bases from J, the junction retains 7 bases not matched to a gene. According to the germline V gene, CDR1 reads SQVTM and CDR2 reads ANQGSEA.

Summary of the overall study and its limitations: The study gave a list of about 160 TCR beta chains associated with cytomegalovirus. A group of highly shared sequence variants was considered likely to be a technical artifact of the sequencing pipeline. In a later analysis, HLA-associated TCR beta chains were found to be more clonally expanded and to have lower generation probabilities than equally common non-associated chains. According to a later analysis, TCR association rates differed among HLA loci, with DRB1 alleles showing the most associated TCRs and HLA-C alleles showing the fewest. In a later genetic analysis, a missense DCLRE1C variant was associated with V-gene and J-gene trimming of TCR beta chains, and the association was replicated in an independent cohort. A few of the identified cytomegalovirus-associated TCR beta chains were confirmed in vitro to be specific for cytomegalovirus antigens. Broadly in line with IMGT annotations, most TCR beta V segments showed up in productive rearrangements about 87% or about 30% of the time in an earlier analysis of around 600 of the donors. Only TCR beta chains were sequenced in this cohort, and the absence of alpha or paired-chain data limited detectable features. Because HLA typing was unavailable for some donors at each locus, only the typed subset was used in association tests. Strong co-occurrence of HLA alleles, especially DR and DQ, made assigning TCR associations to individual alleles difficult. Over 15 rarely observed V segments, including chromosome 9 orphons, were excluded from the earlier analysis of several hundred of the donors because counts were too low. A further reported finding was that TCR beta sequences accurately predicted the HLA-A and HLA-B alleles for most subjects in the first cohort. According to the authors, the approach could potentially be generalized to other disease states and immunological phenotypes. For the cohort, immune exposure information was limited to CMV serostatus. In a later analysis, around 15,000 TCR beta sequences were associated with specific HLA alleles at a false discovery rate of 0.05. Several of the top co-occurrence clusters appeared to be linked to parvovirus B19, influenza, CMV and Epstein-Barr virus, according to a later analysis. Linkage disequilibrium might explain the correlated functional status among segregating V segments, but an unknown experimental factor could not be ruled out. The presence/absence analyses assumed that sequencing depth was roughly uniform across donors, and that assumption may not be true. According to a later genetic analysis, donors in an Asian-associated ancestry cluster had fewer N-insertions in productive TCRs than the approximately 610-donor mean. Because the 87-base-pair reads could not distinguish some IMGT-functional V segments, including TRBV6-2 and TRBV6-3, those segments were excluded. Most CMV-associated TCR beta chains appeared to be HLA-restricted in a later analysis, and the HLA associations seemed to be driven largely by CMV exposure. While some public TCRs were present in many individuals, most TCR sequences turned up only very rarely across donors. The classifier was reported to diagnose cytomegalovirus status with high specificity and sensitivity in both the original cohort and the validation cohort.

This receptor was obtained from a human donor in good health. In this chain, TRBV29-1 is recombined with TRBJ1-4; 7 of the junction bases match TRBD1. Source material: PBMCs. At the DNA level, the sequence is TGCAGCGTTGAAACAGGGGTTCGGGGAAAACTGTTTTTT. The resulting protein is CSVETGVRGKLFF.